The rows below give T cell receptor beta chains drawn from one sample of a study of T-cell memory formation after mild COVID-19. MiXCR, run by TCRdb on the 5' RACE reads, gives a single entry per CDR3 protein. The sample contains almost 550,000 distinct CDR3 sequences, roughly 20% of which appear only once. Sequencing was performed on PBMCs or a T cell subset sorted from them (not recorded which). The source of these receptors is an adult woman who had mild COVID-19 (a few samples of this study predate the infection). Cell type and time point are not known. The CDR3 runs from the conserved cysteine through the conserved F or W.

v_gene,j_gene,CDR3aa
TRBV29-1,TRBJ1-1,CSVGLMRAGTEAFF
TRBV18,TRBJ2-7,CASSPTMGGGYEQYF
TRBV1,TRBJ1-6,CTSSQVSKARVIGTLHF
TRBV20-1,TRBJ2-5,CSAITGRGWETQYF
TRBV5-6,TRBJ1-2,CASSLNRTPYGYTF
TRBV7-6,TRBJ2-6,CASSLAREGAASGANVLTF
TRBV14,TRBJ1-6,CASSQGTGGRNSPLHF
TRBV3-1,TRBJ2-1,CASSRREGYNEQFF
TRBV4-2,TRBJ2-3,CASSQGAASGADTQYF
TRBV7-2,TRBJ2-7,CASSRSGRTSGEQYF
TRBV19,TRBJ2-2,CASSIWPSGPTGELFF
TRBV15,TRBJ2-4,CATSRDLSAGRSKNIQYF
TRBV5-4,TRBJ1-2,CASRRGQGANYGYTF
TRBV20-1,TRBJ1-1,CSAPPRRGPNTEAFF
TRBV24-1,TRBJ2-5,CATSDPGLAGVETQYF
TRBV3-1,TRBJ2-3,CASSPGGSGGGYF
TRBV24-1,TRBJ1-1,CATSAHRGTEAFF
TRBV10-3,TRBJ2-1,CAISESLGGQGPSEQFF
TRBV6-2/TRBV6-3,TRBJ2-1,CASSYAWVTSGRPNEQFF
TRBV11-3,TRBJ2-3,CASSRGEDTDTQYF
TRBV7-6,TRBJ2-3,CASSIGGLTSGSWTDTQYF
TRBV10-3,TRBJ2-1,CAITFGQGGYNEQFF
TRBV4-3,TRBJ2-1,CASSPLGHISGMGNEQFF
TRBV6-4,TRBJ2-2,CASSVGETGELFF
TRBV7-9,TRBJ2-2,CASSRGLTGTDYTGELFF
TRBV24-1,TRBJ2-1,CATSDPLAGGLHEQFF
TRBV11-2,TRBJ2-5,CASSKQGNPQETQYF
TRBV12-3/TRBV12-4,TRBJ1-5,CASTLDYRNQPQHF
TRBV20-1,TRBJ1-1,CSNTRLNTEAFF
TRBV20-1,TRBJ2-1,CSARDSLQGYNEQFF
TRBV29-1,TRBJ1-4,CSVGQGRNEKLFF
TRBV11-2,TRBJ1-1,CASSLVGVAFF
TRBV2,TRBJ2-5,CASMPVAETQYF
TRBV29-1,TRBJ1-1,CSSLGSGGSSEAFF
TRBV2,TRBJ1-5,CASTKREGGLSNQPQHF
TRBV5-1,TRBJ2-1,CASSLPGTGVVEQFF
TRBV4-1,TRBJ2-3,CASTSQGTDTQYF
TRBV5-1,TRBJ2-2,CASSFTGGLRQNTGELFF
TRBV15,TRBJ2-2,CATSRVEDSYTGELFF
TRBV11-2,TRBJ2-5,CASSLRSGSGRQETQYF
TRBV29-1,TRBJ1-1,CSVEGRGLTEAFF
TRBV6-5,TRBJ2-7,CASSYSVGDYEQYF
TRBV2,TRBJ2-7,CASSESGGSYEQYF
TRBV5-6,TRBJ2-1,CASSLTRTDQFF
TRBV12-3/TRBV12-4,TRBJ1-2,CASSPARGGGYTF
TRBV12-3/TRBV12-4,TRBJ1-2,CASSQRQLANYGYTF
TRBV15,TRBJ2-7,CATSRDRTSYEQYF
TRBV7-9,TRBJ1-1,CASSSAGSAAFF
TRBV9,TRBJ2-6,CASSVGGKGANVLTF
TRBV5-1,TRBJ2-7,CASSPLGGGAGGFEQYF
TRBV5-1,TRBJ2-1,CASSRVAGGINEQFF
TRBV20-1,TRBJ2-7,CSASAGGSYEQYF
TRBV4-2,TRBJ2-3,CASSQDGTRTFTDTQYF
TRBV24-1,TRBJ2-7,CATSAGALGSYEQYF
TRBV20-1,TRBJ2-5,CSARDFARGFQETQYF
TRBV7-9,TRBJ1-2,CASSLWGQEDYGYTF
TRBV7-2,TRBJ2-1,CASSLARGQAGEQFF